Included here is one T cell receptor (beta chain) sequence, with context. The data belong to a study of blood T cell repertoires in COVID-19. Study at large: From T cells, B-cell-depleted T cells, or PBMCs came the material, which was cDNA or gDNA.

Source study methods: Scientists estimated how many nucleated cells there were by amplifying reference gene primers. The data were produced by immunoSEQ multiplex PCR, yet TCRdb's version contains in-frame clones alone and is incomplete. That table furnishes V, J and clone size, whereas the DNA furnished D and trimming. The profile covers 150,000 or so clones, with around 86% appearing a single time and around 6.1% taken by the ten largest. Sequencing was performed on peripheral blood. This receptor was identified in an older man with acute or convalescent COVID-19.

The CDR3: CASSPDRGSALHF. CDR3 bases: TGTGCCAGCAGCCCGGACAGGGGATCAGCCCTCCACTTT. The genes are TRBV7-8 and TRBJ1-6; 9 bases fit TRBD1. The germline CDR1 and CDR2 sequences are SGHVS and FQNEAQ. V lost 5 bases, J lost 14 bases, and 7 bases stayed unmatched. The CDR3 sequence is 13 residues long.